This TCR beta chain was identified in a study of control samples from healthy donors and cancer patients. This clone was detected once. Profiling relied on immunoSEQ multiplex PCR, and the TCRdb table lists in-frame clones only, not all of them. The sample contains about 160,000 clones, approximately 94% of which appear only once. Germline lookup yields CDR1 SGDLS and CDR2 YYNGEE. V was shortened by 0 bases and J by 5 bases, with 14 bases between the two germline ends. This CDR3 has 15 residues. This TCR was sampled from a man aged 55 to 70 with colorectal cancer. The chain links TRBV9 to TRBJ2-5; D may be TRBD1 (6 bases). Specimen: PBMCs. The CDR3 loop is CASSVARTGKETQYF. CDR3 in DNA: TGTGCCAGCAGCGTAGCTAGAACAGGGAAGGAGACCCAGTACTTC.